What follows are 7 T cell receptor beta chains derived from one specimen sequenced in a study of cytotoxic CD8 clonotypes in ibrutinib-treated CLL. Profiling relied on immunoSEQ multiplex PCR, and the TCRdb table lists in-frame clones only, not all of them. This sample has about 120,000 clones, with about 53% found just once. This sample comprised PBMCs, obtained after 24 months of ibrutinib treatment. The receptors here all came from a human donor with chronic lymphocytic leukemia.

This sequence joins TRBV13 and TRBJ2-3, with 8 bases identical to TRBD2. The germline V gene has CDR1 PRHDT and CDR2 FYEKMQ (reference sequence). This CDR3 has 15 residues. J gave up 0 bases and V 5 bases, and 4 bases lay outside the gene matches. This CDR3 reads CASSPSGGSTDTQYF. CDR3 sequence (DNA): TGTGCCAGCAGCCCTTCGGGGGGGAGCACAGATACGCAGTATTTT.

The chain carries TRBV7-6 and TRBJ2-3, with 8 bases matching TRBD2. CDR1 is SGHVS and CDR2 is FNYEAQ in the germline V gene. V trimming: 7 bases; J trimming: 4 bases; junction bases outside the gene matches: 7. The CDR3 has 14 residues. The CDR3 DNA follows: TGTGCCAGCACCCCGGGAGGGACTGCAGATACGCAGTATTTT. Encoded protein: CASTPGGTADTQYF.

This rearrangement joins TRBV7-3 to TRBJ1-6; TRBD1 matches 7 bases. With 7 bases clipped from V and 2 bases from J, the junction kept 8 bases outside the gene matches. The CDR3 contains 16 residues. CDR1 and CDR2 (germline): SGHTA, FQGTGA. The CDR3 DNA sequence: TGTGCCAGCACCGAGGGGGACAGCCCCTATAATTCACCCCTCCACTTT. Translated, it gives CASTEGDSPYNSPLHF.

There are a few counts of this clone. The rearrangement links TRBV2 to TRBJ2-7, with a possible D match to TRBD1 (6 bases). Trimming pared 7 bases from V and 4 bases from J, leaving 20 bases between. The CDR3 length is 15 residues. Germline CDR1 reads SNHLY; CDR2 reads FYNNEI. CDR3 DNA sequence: TGTGCCAGCAATCCCGGTTGGACAGAGGAATACGAGCAGTACTTC. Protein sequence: CASNPGWTEEYEQYF.

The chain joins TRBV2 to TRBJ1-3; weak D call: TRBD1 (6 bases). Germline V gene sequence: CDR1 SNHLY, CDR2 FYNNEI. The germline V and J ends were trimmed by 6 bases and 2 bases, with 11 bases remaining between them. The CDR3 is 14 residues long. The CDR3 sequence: CASSSGTPGNTIYF. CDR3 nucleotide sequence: TGTGCCAGCAGCTCCGGGACACCTGGAAACACCATATATTTT.

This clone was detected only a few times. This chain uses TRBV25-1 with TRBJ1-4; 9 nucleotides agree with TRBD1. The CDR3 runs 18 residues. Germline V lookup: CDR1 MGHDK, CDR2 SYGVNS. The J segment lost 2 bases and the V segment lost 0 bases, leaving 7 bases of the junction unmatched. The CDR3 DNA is TGTGCCAGCAGTGAATATCCGGGACAGGGAGGCACTAATGAAAAACTGTTTTTT. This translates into CASSEYPGQGGTNEKLFF.

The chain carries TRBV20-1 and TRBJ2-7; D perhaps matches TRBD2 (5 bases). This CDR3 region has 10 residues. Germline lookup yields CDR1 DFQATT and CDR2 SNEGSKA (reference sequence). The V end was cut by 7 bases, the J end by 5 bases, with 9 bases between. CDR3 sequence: CSGVGDEQYF. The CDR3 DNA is TGCAGTGGGGTCGGGGACGAGCAGTACTTC.